This TCR beta chain was found in a study of chemoradiotherapy in HPV16-positive cancers. This CDR3 spans 16 amino acids. Germline V gives CDR1 SGHTA, CDR2 FQGNSA. Unmatched junction bases numbered 6, after V lost 3 bases and J lost 1 base. This table comes from immunoSEQ multiplex PCR, and its TCRdb copy is limited to in-frame clones, with some not included. The sample has about 17,000 clones, roughly 90% seen once. The V gene is TRBV7-2, the J gene TRBJ2-5, with TRBD2 matching 9 bases. The clonotype was recovered from a human donor with HPV-associated anogenital cancer. The material sequenced was blood, taken from a patient who underwent chemoradiotherapy. CDR3 protein: CASSLFSGGLQETQYF. The CDR3, as DNA: TGTGCCAGCAGCTTGTTTAGCGGGGGCCTCCAAGAGACCCAGTACTTC.